The 18 T cell receptor beta chains listed next were all sequenced from one sample in a study of neurological immune-mediated disorders. Using its own MiXCR run on the 5' RACE reads, TCRdb lists one record per CDR3 protein. The sample lists 65,000 to 90,000 distinct CDR3 sequences; 10% to 13% were seen once. Input material: PBMCs. The receptors here all came from a middle-aged man in good health.

With regard to this clonotype: This may be a read error: a much more frequent sequence differs by one nucleotide. This rearrangement joins TRBV10-3 to TRBJ1-5; 8 bases are a match to TRBD1. The CDR3 runs 17 residues. V gave up 4 bases and J gave up 4 bases; unmatched junction bases: 12. The germline CDR1 and CDR2 sequences are ENHRY and SYGVKD. The CDR3: CAISADRDTNRNQPQHF. The CDR3 DNA sequence: TGTGCCATCAGTGCGGACAGGGATACCAATAGAAATCAGCCCCAGCATTTT.

This clonotype was seen ten or more times. The genes are TRBV21-1 and TRBJ1-5; the D call in the table, TRBD1, was not verified against the DNA. TRBV21-1 is a pseudogene. The CDR3 is 14 amino acids. The CDR3 region is CASSNGQGDQPQHF. Here the CDR3 DNA reads TGTGCCAGCAGCAACGGACAGGGCGATCAGCCCCAGCATTTT.

This clonotype was seen repeatedly, ten times or more. J is TRBJ2-7 and V is TRBV4-1; D may be TRBD2 (6 bases). The CDR3 loop spans 15 amino acids. Germline assignment: CDR1 MGHRA and CDR2 YSYEKL. Trimming pared 0 bases from V and 0 bases from J, leaving 9 bases between. The CDR3 protein is CASSQDFGSSYEQYF. CDR3 nucleotides: TGCGCCAGCAGCCAAGATTTCGGGAGCTCCTACGAGCAGTACTTC.

The sample holds many counts of this clonotype. The gene calls are TRBV5-8 and TRBJ1-5; possible D gene TRBD1, 5 bases. Germline-derived CDR1 and CDR2 are SGHTS and YDEGEE. The V gene lost 4 bases and the J gene lost 3 bases, with 8 bases spanning the gap. CDR3 length equals 13 residues. CDR3 region: CASSRQYNQPQHF. The CDR3 bases are TGTGCCAGCAGCCGACAGTACAATCAGCCCCAGCATTTT.

This clonotype was counted many times. The V and J genes are TRBV7-2 and TRBJ2-2, with 12 bases lining up with TRBD2. V lost 5 bases, J lost 6 bases, and 1 base stayed unmatched. Looked up from germline, CDR1 is SGHTA and CDR2 is FQGNSA. The CDR3 has 14 residues. The CDR3 DNA follows: TGTGCCAGCAGCGGACTAGCGGGGTCCGGGGAGCTGTTTTTT. This gives the protein CASSGLAGSGELFF.

This clonotype was recorded at least ten times. The chain combines TRBV20-1 with TRBJ2-5; the D is unclear. With 0 bases removed from V and 4 bases from J, the gap between germline ends came to 15 bases. This CDR3 is 15 amino acids long. The germline gives CDR1 DFQATT, CDR2 SNEGSKA (reference sequence). The CDR3, as DNA: TGCAGTGCTAGAGATTTTTATCAAGGTCGAGAGACCCAGTACTTC. The encoded protein is CSARDFYQGRETQYF.

Many counts were recorded for this clonotype. CDR3 DNA sequence: TGCGCCAGCAAAGGATCCTCCTACGAGCAGTACTTC. Translation: CASKGSSYEQYF. The V gene is TRBV5-1, the J gene TRBJ2-7, with D unresolved. The CDR3 has 12 amino acids. Germline V lookup: CDR1 SGHRS, CDR2 YFSETQ. Trimming pared 6 bases from V and 0 bases from J, leaving 7 bases between.

This clonotype appeared many times. The chain recombines TRBV27 with TRBJ2-3, with no clear D. Germline V lookup: CDR1 MNHEY, CDR2 SMNVEV (reference sequence). This CDR3 comprises 15 residues. The V end was cut by 2 bases, the J end by 0 bases, with 9 bases between. CDR3 coding DNA: TGTGCCAGCAGTTTAAAGGGTCCTAGCACAGATACGCAGTATTTT. Protein sequence: CASSLKGPSTDTQYF.

The chain uses TRBV7-2 and TRBJ1-2; possible D gene TRBD1, 5 bases. The V end was cut by 5 bases, the J end by 3 bases, with 16 bases between. Germline V gene data show CDR1 as SGHTA and CDR2 as FQGNSA. The CDR3 runs 15 residues. Here the CDR3 DNA reads TGTGCCAGCAGCCCCCGGGACTTAGGGGACTATGGCTACACCTTC. It encodes CASSPRDLGDYGYTF.

The sample holds many counts of this clonotype. V and J are TRBV29-1 and TRBJ2-3, with 7 bases matching TRBD1. The CDR3 covers 13 residues. Germline assignment: CDR1 SQVTM and CDR2 ANQGSEA. The trim removed 6 bases at V and 0 bases at J, leaving 3 bases unmatched. The CDR3 sequence is CSVDRASTDTQYF. The CDR3 bases are TGCAGCGTCGACAGGGCTAGCACAGATACGCAGTATTTT.

V usage is TRBV18 and J usage is TRBJ1-1, with D maybe TRBD1 (6 bases). The CDR3 is made up of 16 amino acids. Germline-derived CDR1 and CDR2 are KGHSH and LQKENI. V was cut by 4 bases and J by 5 bases, with 20 bases left in between. The CDR3: CASSLLREQGWTEAFF. CDR3 in DNA: TGTGCCAGCTCACTACTCCGAGAACAGGGATGGACTGAAGCTTTCTTT.

The chain carries TRBV5-1 and TRBJ1-1; 8 nucleotides align to TRBD1. The CDR3 loop spans 15 amino acids. The V gene end was trimmed by 0 bases and the J gene end by 4 bases; junction bases not matched to a gene: 5. CDR1 SGHRS and CDR2 YFSETQ come from the germline V gene. CDR3 region: CASSLAGQGSTEAFF. The DNA of the CDR3 is TGCGCCAGCAGCTTGGCCGGACAGGGAAGCACTGAAGCTTTCTTT. Full variable domain (outside the CDR3, taken from reference TRBV5-1 and TRBJ1-1): KAGVTQTPRYLIKTRGQQVTLSCSPISGHRSVSWYQQTPGQGLQFLFEYFSETQRNKGNFPGRFSGRQFSNSRSEMNVSTLELGDSALYLCASSLAGQGSTEAFFGQGTRLTVV.

This clonotype was recorded many times. The chain links TRBV2 to TRBJ2-2; no clear D gene. V was pared by 2 bases and J by 1 base, with 5 bases between. The CDR3 loop spans 14 amino acids. Germline lookup yields CDR1 SNHLY and CDR2 FYNNEI. This CDR3 reads CASSENKNTGELFF. CDR3 DNA: TGTGCCAGCAGTGAAAACAAGAACACCGGGGAGCTGTTTTTT.

This clonotype was counted many times. V and J are TRBV12-3 or TRBV12-4 and TRBJ1-1; no firm D call. Trimming stripped 4 bases from V and 4 bases from J, with 13 bases between. The CDR3 is 14 amino acids. The CDR3 spells CASSYLEGPTEAFF. CDR3 bases: TGTGCCAGCAGTTACCTCGAGGGTCCCACTGAAGCTTTCTTT.

This chain links TRBV14 with TRBJ2-6; 9 bases are shared with TRBD2. Germline V gene lookup returns CDR1 SGHDN and CDR2 FVKESK. The V gene end was trimmed by 6 bases and the J gene end by 2 bases; junction bases not matched to a gene: 26. The CDR3 has 23 amino acids. For the CDR3, the DNA is TGTGCCAGCAGTCACCGGAGTTTATTAGATAGGGTAGCGGGAGAGGCTGGGGCCAACGTCCTGACTTTC. This encodes CASSHRSLLDRVAGEAGANVLTF.

There are many counts of this clonotype. V gene TRBV7-2 combines with J gene TRBJ2-3, with a tentative D call TRBD2 (5 bases). Germline lookup yields CDR1 SGHTA and CDR2 FQGNSA. The length of the CDR3 is 15 residues. Trimming left V 2 bases short and J 0 bases short, with 9 bases between. CDR3 protein: CASSLTGTSTDTQYF. As DNA, the CDR3 is TGTGCCAGCAGCTTAACGGGAACGAGCACAGATACGCAGTATTTT.

This clonotype was seen many times. The genes are TRBV20-1 and TRBJ1-4; D uncertain. The CDR3 is 15 amino acids. V dropped 0 bases and J dropped 0 bases, with 8 bases sitting between them. Germline loops: CDR1 DFQATT, CDR2 SNEGSKA (reference sequence). As DNA, the CDR3 is TGCAGTGCTAGAGATCTTGTAGCAACTAATGAAAAACTGTTTTTT. Protein sequence: CSARDLVATNEKLFF.

This clonotype was counted at least ten times. The chain is built from TRBV12-3 or TRBV12-4 and TRBJ1-2; D remains unclear. V was trimmed by 5 bases and J by 5 bases, leaving 6 bases between them. The CDR3 covers 11 residues. The CDR3 sequence is CASSQEYGYTF. Here the CDR3 DNA reads TGTGCCAGCAGTCAAGAGTATGGCTACACCTTC.